The 15 T cell receptor beta chains below all came from one sample that was sequenced in a study of PD-L1 blockade in urothelial cancer. TCRdb keeps only in-frame clones here, not all; method: immunoSEQ multiplex PCR. The table has some 67,000 clones, roughly 91% seen once. The sample here was PBMCs, taken around atezolizumab (anti-PD-L1) treatment. The receptor set was obtained from a man between 60 and 75 years old with urothelial cancer.

V gene TRBV6-1 combines with J gene TRBJ2-2; 7 bases match TRBD1. The CDR3 loop spans 15 amino acids. The V segment lost 4 bases and the J segment 3 bases; nucleotides outside the gene matches: 5. CDR1 and CDR2 from the germline V gene are MNHNS and SASEGT. The CDR3 is CASSVGTVYTGELFF. The CDR3 DNA sequence: TGTGCCAGCAGTGTAGGGACAGTTTACACCGGGGAGCTGTTTTTT.

This clone was picked up one time. The chain carries TRBV6-5 and TRBJ2-2, with a weak D call TRBD2 (6 bases). V lost 7 bases and J lost 4, with 16 bases in between. The CDR3 is 15 residues long. Germline CDR1 reads MNHEY; CDR2 reads SVGAGI. This chain's CDR3 is CASNSQGGTTGELFF. In nucleotides, the CDR3 is TGTGCCAGCAACTCTCAAGGAGGGACCACCGGGGAGCTGTTTTTT.

This sequence joins TRBV5-5 and TRBJ2-7; 7 bases are a match to TRBD2. The CDR3 has 15 residues. Germline lookup yields CDR1 SGHKS and CDR2 YYEKEE (reference sequence). V lost 0 bases and J lost 3; bases outside the gene matches: 6. CDR3 sequence: CASSLEGTNVYEQYF. Here the CDR3 DNA reads TGTGCCAGCAGCTTGGAGGGGACTAACGTCTACGAGCAGTACTTC.

This sequence joins TRBV4-2 and TRBJ2-3; no reliable D call. The CDR3 has 11 residues. Germline V gene data show CDR1 as LGHNA and CDR2 as YNFKEQ. Trimming took off 0 bases at V and 8 bases at J, with 3 bases between the two ends. CDR3 sequence reads: CASSQEATQYF. The CDR3 DNA follows: TGTGCCAGCAGCCAAGAAGCTACGCAGTATTTT.

The chain employs TRBV6-1 and TRBJ1-1; D not resolved. CDR3 length: 14 amino acids. Germline CDR1 MNHNS, CDR2 SASEGT. V was pared by 6 bases and J by 4 bases, with 15 bases between. CDR3 region: CASRKTRGATEAFF. CDR3 sequence (DNA): TGTGCCAGCAGGAAAACTCGGGGAGCCACTGAAGCTTTCTTT.

This chain uses TRBV7-2 with TRBJ2-5; TRBD2 is a possible D gene (6 bases). V lost 5 bases and J lost 4, with 17 bases in between. The CDR3 loop spans 15 amino acids. CDR1 and CDR2 from the germline V gene are SGHTA and FQGNSA. CDR3 sequence reads: CASSPGGDSGETQYF. CDR3 nucleotides: TGTGCCAGCAGCCCAGGCGGGGATAGCGGAGAGACCCAGTACTTC.

A few counts support this clone. V usage is TRBV2 and J usage is TRBJ1-6; D ambiguous. Trimming took 2 bases from V and 15 from J, leaving 14 bases between them. The germline CDR1 and CDR2 sequences are SNHLY and FYNNEI. CDR3 length equals 13 residues. As DNA, the CDR3 is TGTGCCAGCAGTGAAAGGCAGGCCTTACACCTCCACTTT. Translated, it gives CASSERQALHLHF.

V gene TRBV7-2 combines with J gene TRBJ2-7; D uncertain. Trimming left V 2 bases short and J 8 bases short, with 10 bases between. Germline values: CDR1 SGHTA, CDR2 FQGNSA. This CDR3 contains 12 residues. CDR3 in amino acids: CASSLPTNQQYF. DNA for the CDR3: TGTGCCAGCAGCTTACCCACAAACCAGCAGTACTTC.

The rearrangement links TRBV6-1 to TRBJ2-7, with D maybe TRBD2 (5 bases). Germline V CDR1 and CDR2: MNHNS, SASEGT. The CDR3 runs 15 residues. Trimming removed 5 bases from V and 0 bases from J, with 14 bases in between. The CDR3 region is CASSNRGLSSYEQYF. The CDR3 DNA reads as TGTGCCAGCAGTAACCGCGGACTGAGCTCCTACGAGCAGTACTTC.

This clone was observed a handful of times. The chain is built from TRBV13 and TRBJ2-1, with D hard to call. CDR1 PRHDT and CDR2 FYEKMQ come from the germline V gene (reference sequence). V was shortened by 0 bases and J by 2 bases, with 5 bases between the two germline ends. This CDR3 is built from 14 residues. The CDR3 bases are TGTGCCAGCAGCTTAGGACACACCTACAATGAGCAGTTCTTC. Its protein product is CASSLGHTYNEQFF.

The rearrangement links TRBV7-2 to TRBJ1-2; tentative D call: TRBD1 (6 bases). Germline values: CDR1 SGHTA, CDR2 FQGNSA. V was clipped by 1 base and J by 5 bases, with 14 bases between them. CDR3 length equals 15 residues. In DNA, the CDR3 is TGTGCCAGCAGCTTAGTCGTGGACAGCCCTTATGGCTACACCTTC. Protein product: CASSLVVDSPYGYTF.

V usage is TRBV19 and J usage is TRBJ2-7, with D perhaps TRBD2 (6 bases). The CDR3 has 13 amino acids. The ends were cut back, 6 bases at V and 6 bases at J, with 15 bases in the middle. Germline V lookup: CDR1 LNHDA, CDR2 SQIVND (reference sequence). CDR3 region: CASRVGLGGEQYF. The DNA of the CDR3 is TGTGCCAGTAGAGTCGGGTTGGGGGGCGAGCAGTACTTC.

The rearrangement joins TRBV27 to TRBJ2-7; D is perhaps TRBD2 (6 bases). Trimming left V 6 bases short and J 6 bases short, with 18 bases between. Germline loops: CDR1 MNHEY, CDR2 SMNVEV (reference sequence). The CDR3 is made up of 14 amino acids. The CDR3 nucleotides are TGTGCCAGCAGGATGGATCTTCTGGGGGGCGAGCAGTACTTC. This sequence encodes CASRMDLLGGEQYF.

The rearrangement links TRBV6-5 to TRBJ2-1; D is unclear. CDR1 MNHEY and CDR2 SVGAGI come from the germline V gene. Trimming took 6 bases from V and 3 from J, leaving 3 bases between them. This CDR3 is built from 11 residues. In DNA form, the CDR3 reads TGTGCCAGCAGACTCTACAATGAGCAGTTCTTC. Translation gives CASRLYNEQFF.

The J gene is TRBJ1-4, the V gene TRBV6-6; the D is unclear. V was shortened by 2 bases and J by 5 bases, with 12 bases between the two germline ends. Per germline, CDR1 MNHNY and CDR2 SVGAGI (reference sequence). The CDR3 is 15 residues long. CDR3 sequence reads: CASSYGREKNEKLFF. The DNA of the CDR3 is TGTGCCAGCAGTTACGGGCGGGAAAAAAATGAAAAACTGTTTTTT.